One T cell receptor (beta chain) is described in this entry. Which antigen it targets is not known. It has no much larger one-base neighbor in the sample; base qualities were not kept. The cohort was made up of 500 to 800 healthy bone marrow donors. All cohort members were sampled while nominally healthy, although unrecorded immune exposures were likely present. The donor was CMV seronegative and was included in the group of around 320 seronegative cohort members. Every donor gave a peripheral blood sample, and the peripheral blood mononuclear cells from that sample were used for TCR beta sequencing. The Qiagen DNeasy Blood Extraction Kit was used to extract genomic DNA from the blood cell samples. The data belong to a study of cytomegalovirus exposure and HLA in healthy donors (dated by TCRdb to the late 2010s). Describing the broader study: An earlier analysis of a few hundred of the donors reported about 300 Gb of sequence data and 117 million unique TCR beta sequences obtained from approximately 180 million T cells. All discovery cohort repertoires had been generated on a single sequencing platform. To decide whether each TCR beta V gene segment behaved as functional or pseudogenic, an earlier analysis of several hundred of the donors relied on high-throughput TCR beta sequencing. The study aimed to test whether signatures of past pathogen exposure could be identified by cataloging public T cell receptors. Donor age, sex, ethnicity and CMV serostatus were compiled together with the repertoire data. Typing coverage varied by locus: about 620-630 donors for A, B, C, DRB1 and DQB1; under 550 for DQA1; 606 for DPA1; approximately 490 for DPB1. Rather than drawing on any new phenotypic data, the later analysis identified candidate immune exposures from TCR beta sequences and the way those sequences occurred across donors. HLA typing included class I and class II loci at four-digit resolution. Among about 400 genotyped donors of the cohort, an average of roughly 230,000 unique TCR beta nucleotide sequences was sequenced per donor, of which about 19% were non-productive. Using immunosequencing, the study profiled T cell repertoires from 550 to 750 subjects and related those repertoires to cytomegalovirus serostatus. The study combined high-throughput TCR immunosequencing, statistical association of individual TCRs with disease status, and machine learning to predict cytomegalovirus infection status. An early release covering 550 to 700 HLA-typed donors comprised about 300 gigabases of sequencing data and about 90 million unique TCR sequences. In a later analysis, previously published TCR beta repertoires from more than 500 donors were re-analyzed and high-resolution HLA genotyping was added so that TCR occurrence patterns could be studied. Roughly five DR-DQ haplotypes were handled as single units for association and clustering because linkage in the cohort was strong. In addition to the first cohort of roughly 700 subjects, a separate validation cohort of 120 different subjects was used. Of the approximately 400 genotyped donors, approximately 83% fell in the genetic ancestry cluster associated with self-reported Caucasian donors. Genome-wide SNP genotypes for about 65% of the roughly 670 donors were used in a later genetic analysis, which treated that subset as a discovery cohort.

Preparation of the library involved the immunoSEQ multiplex PCR assay. A mixture of 60 forward primers for TCR Vbeta segments and 13 reverse primers for TCR Jbeta segments was used in the multiplex PCR. The CDR3 region of rearranged TCR beta genes was amplified from genomic DNA by a multiplex PCR assay. The amplified TCR beta libraries were sequenced on the Illumina HiSeq System as 87-base-pair reads. The authors processed their data as follows. A later analysis tallied around 87 million unique TCR beta chains across the 666 repertoires, and some 12 million of those chains were shared by two or more donors. To remove PCR and sequencing errors, raw reads were error-corrected and collapsed into unique sequences using a nearest-neighbor algorithm that merged closely related sequences. Alignment of CDR3 sequences to IMGT reference sequences was used to assign V, D and J gene segments. For a sequence to be retained, a match of at least six nucleotides to both a V gene segment and a J gene segment was required. A rearrangement counted as productive if the CDR3 had no stop codons and remained in frame with V and J, and every other rearrangement counted as non-productive. CDR3 was defined by IMGT convention, running from the second conserved V-encoded cysteine to the conserved J-encoded phenylalanine. The earlier analysis of some 540 of the donors excluded any sequence lacking an unambiguous match to a single V gene segment. In an earlier analysis of 587 of the donors, V segments were called functional above 56.7% productive rearrangements and were called segregating when the between-donor standard deviation exceeded 5%. A statistical classification framework was developed to diagnose cytomegalovirus status using the catalog of TCR beta chain sequences. A later analysis assigned V and J genes by comparing TCR nucleotide sequences with IMGT/GENE-DB human TR gene sequences. In a later analysis, CDR3 sequences and most-parsimonious VDJ recombination scenarios were assigned using the TCRdist pipeline. A later analysis defined each TCR beta chain by its CDR3 amino acid sequence plus V-gene family, and excluded reads lacking a unique V-gene family. In a later analysis, fewer than 650 highly shared, low-generation-probability nucleotide sequences were removed to address suspected cross-contamination and a sequencing artifact. In a later analysis, a clonal expansion index was calculated for each public chain from normalized within-repertoire ranks of inferred template counts. In a later analysis, generation probabilities were computed with a VDJ recombination model fitted to out-of-frame rearrangements, and the resulting probabilities were checked against IGoR. In a later analysis, TCR-TCR, TCR-HLA and TCR-CMV co-occurrence was scored with hypergeometric tests, and a repertoire-size bias correction was applied to TCR pairs. False discovery rates were estimated in a later analysis by permuting HLA or CMV assignments 20 times. In a later analysis, co-occurring TCRs were grouped using DBSCAN, with TCRdist sequence similarity added in when clustering inside HLA-allele-positive subsets. Repertoires with fewer than 30,000 or more than 120,000 public chains, plus five repertoires with anomalous nucleotide sharing, were excluded from co-occurrence clustering. Not all clones reach the TCRdb copy of this immuneACCESS table, which keeps in-frame sequences only. Checked studies attribute under half of the gap to unresolved V genes and leave the rest unexplained. V and J calls and clone size follow that table, whereas D and trimming were derived from the DNA. For this sample there are under 85,000 clones; 78% appear just once. The ten largest clonotypes hold roughly 1.5% of the sample.

Overall study results and their limits: An association between a missense DCLRE1C variant and V-gene and J-gene trimming of TCR beta chains was found in a later genetic analysis and replicated in an independent cohort. The classifier was reported to diagnose cytomegalovirus status with high specificity and sensitivity in both the original and validation cohorts. According to a later analysis, most CMV-associated TCR beta chains appeared to be HLA-restricted, and the HLA associations seemed to be driven largely by CMV exposure. A later analysis reported that several top co-occurrence clusters appeared linked to parvovirus B19, influenza, CMV and Epstein-Barr virus. In an earlier analysis of several hundred of the donors, most TCR beta V segments were observed in productive rearrangements about 90% or about 30% of the time, broadly matching IMGT annotations. A later analysis found that TCR association rates varied across HLA loci, with DRB1 alleles showing the most associated TCRs and HLA-C alleles the fewest. This cohort had only TCR beta chains sequenced, and the lack of alpha or paired-chain data limited which features could be detected. Correlated functional status among segregating V segments might reflect linkage disequilibrium, but an unknown experimental factor could not be ruled out. In the study, around 150 TCR beta chains were listed as associated with cytomegalovirus. Sequencing depth was assumed to be roughly uniform across donors in the presence/absence analyses, though that assumption may not hold. The earlier analysis of 587 of the donors excluded about 16 rarely observed V segments, including chromosome 9 orphons, because counts were too low. In a later analysis, some 18,000 TCR beta sequences were associated with specific HLA alleles at a false discovery rate of 0.05. In vitro tests confirmed that three of the cytomegalovirus-associated TCR beta chains recognize cytomegalovirus antigens. In a later genetic analysis, fewer N-insertions in productive TCRs were reported among donors in an Asian-associated ancestry cluster than the roughly 710-donor mean. Most TCR sequences were seen in very few donors, while some public TCRs were found in many individuals. Because HLA typing was unavailable for some donors at each locus, only the typed subset was used in association tests. When HLA alleles, especially DR and DQ, strongly co-occurred, attributing TCR associations to individual alleles was difficult. A cluster of highly shared sequence variants was judged likely to represent a technical artifact of the sequencing pipeline. According to the authors, the approach could potentially be generalized to other disease states and immunological phenotypes. In a later analysis, HLA-associated TCR beta chains showed more clonal expansion and lower generation probabilities than non-associated chains that were equally common. For the cohort, immune exposure information was limited to CMV serostatus. A further reported finding was that TCR beta sequences accurately predicted the HLA-A and HLA-B alleles for most subjects in the first cohort.

The specimen was PBMCs. The sequence was collected from a man aged 35-49 years in good health and CMV-seronegative.

The CDR3 reads as follows: CASSLGDRGLNTEAFF. The DNA sequence is TGCGCCAGCAGCTTGGGTGACAGGGGATTGAACACTGAAGCTTTCTTT. This receptor chain uses TRBV5-1 and TRBJ1-1; the junction holds 8 bases that match TRBD1. For CDR1 and CDR2, the germline V gene lists SGHRS and YFSETQ. V and J are trimmed by 0 bases and 0 bases, and the gene matches miss 4 bases of the junction. The CDR3 starts with the cysteine, ends with the phenylalanine, and has 16 residues. Only the CDR3 DNA stays, 48 bases, in frame from base 1.